These 13 T cell receptor beta chains came from one sample sequenced in a study of Ad26.COV2.S vaccination and SARS-CoV-2 variants. Treatment meaning: around 19 received Ad26.COV2.S at low or high dose, single or two shots; about 5 received placebo; per-sample allocation not given. Sampling took place 63 days after the first vaccine or placebo injection. Sequencing used immunoSEQ multiplex PCR; TCRdb keeps in-frame clones, though not all of them. This sample has hundreds of thousands of clones, with approximately 90% found just once. The source material was peripheral blood, sampled in a trial of Ad26.COV2.S vaccine versus placebo. The receptors come from a person aged 18-60 years who received the Ad26.COV2.S COVID-19 vaccine or a placebo.

The CDR3 protein is CASGLVTGQGAKQPQHF. The CDR3, as DNA: TGTGCTAGTGGTTTGGTAACCGGACAGGGGGCGAAACAGCCCCAGCATTTT. The chain carries TRBV12-5 and TRBJ1-5; TRBD1 aligns across 11 bases. The CDR3 is made up of 17 amino acids. The V segment lost 0 bases and the J segment 7 bases; nucleotides outside the gene matches: 8. Per the germline V gene, CDR1 is LGHNT and CDR2 is FRNRAP.

The chain uses TRBV3-1 (or the pseudogene TRBV3-2) and TRBJ2-2; the match to TRBD1 covers 9 bases. The CDR3 is 15 amino acids. With 4 bases clipped from V and 6 bases from J, the junction kept 6 bases outside the gene matches. In germline, CDR1 is LGHDT, CDR2 YNNKEL (reference sequence). The CDR3 DNA reads as TGTGCCAGCAGCCCGGGACAGGGTCGGTCCGGGGAGCTGTTTTTT. Translated, it gives CASSPGQGRSGELFF.

The chain links TRBV27 to TRBJ1-5, with D perhaps matching TRBD1 (5 bases). V was clipped by 5 bases and J by 9 bases, with 14 bases between them. The CDR3 is 13 residues long. Germline V CDR1 and CDR2: MNHEY, SMNVEV (reference sequence). The chain's CDR3 is CASSRRGPRPQHF. As DNA, the CDR3 is TGTGCCAGCAGTAGGAGGGGCCCTCGGCCCCAGCATTTT.

The rearrangement joins TRBV30 to TRBJ1-2; D might be TRBD1 (5 bases). V lost 2 bases to trimming and J lost 4 bases, with 14 bases between them. Germline values: CDR1 GTSNPN, CDR2 SVGIG (reference sequence). This CDR3 is built from 14 residues. CDR3 amino acids: CAWSPTGTLYGYTF. CDR3 DNA sequence: TGTGCCTGGAGTCCTACTGGGACGCTCTATGGCTACACCTTC. Variable domain in full (rest from reference TRBV30 and TRBJ1-2): SQTIHQWPATLVQPVGSPLSLECTVEGTSNPNLYWYRQAAGRGLQLLFYSVGIGQISSEVPQNLSASRPQDRQFILSSKKLLLSDSGFYLCAWSPTGTLYGYTFGSGTRLTVV.

The gene calls are TRBV16 and TRBJ2-2, with TRBD2 as a possible D gene (6 bases). There are 15 residues in the CDR3. Trimming removed 3 bases at V and 4 bases at J, with 12 bases between. Per germline, CDR1 KGHSY and CDR2 FQNENV. CDR3 sequence: CASSQSGVGTGELFF. CDR3 DNA: TGTGCCAGCAGCCAGTCGGGAGTAGGCACCGGGGAGCTGTTTTTT. Full variable domain (rest looked up from reference TRBV16 and TRBJ2-2): GEEVAQTPKHLVRGEGQKAKLYCAPIKGHSYVFWYQQVLKNEFKFLISFQNENVFDETGMPKERFSAKCLPNSPCSLEIQATKLEDSAVYFCASSQSGVGTGELFFGEGSRLTVL.

V is TRBV4-3 and J is TRBJ2-7; the D is unclear. CDR1 is LGHNA and CDR2 is YSLEER in the germline V gene. V lost 4 bases and J 3 bases, leaving 13 bases between the germline ends. CDR3 length: 14 residues. CDR3 nucleotides: TGCGCCAGCAGCCCCCAAGTCCCAGACTACGAGCAGTACTTC. It codes for CASSPQVPDYEQYF.

The chain employs TRBV5-4 and TRBJ1-2; 7 nucleotides match TRBD1. In germline, CDR1 is SGHNT, CDR2 YYREEE (reference sequence). There are 13 residues in the CDR3. The CDR3 here is CASNLGGSYGYTF. For the CDR3, the DNA is TGTGCTTCAAATCTAGGGGGCAGCTATGGCTACACCTTC.

This clone was recorded once. This chain links TRBV5-4 with TRBJ2-1; 11 bases match TRBD2. CDR1 and CDR2 (germline): SGHNT, YYREEE (reference sequence). V lost 1 base to trimming and J lost 3 bases; unmatched junction nucleotides: 9. This CDR3 contains 18 residues. This chain's CDR3 is CASSLNIAGGDLYNEQFF. DNA of the CDR3: TGTGCCAGCAGCTTGAATATAGCGGGAGGGGACCTCTACAATGAGCAGTTCTTC.

The V call is TRBV18, the J call TRBJ1-6, with 8 nucleotides matching TRBD1. The trim removed 1 base at V and 6 bases at J, leaving 5 bases unmatched. CDR1 and CDR2 from the germline V gene are KGHSH and LQKENI. The CDR3 sequence is 16 residues long. The CDR3 bases are TGTGCCAGCTCACCACAGGACAGGGCATCTAATTCACCCCTCCACTTT. This gives the protein CASSPQDRASNSPLHF.

The chain employs TRBV27 and TRBJ2-1; 14 nucleotides align to TRBD2. The CDR3 contains 17 residues. Germline CDR1 MNHEY, CDR2 SMNVEV (reference sequence). V lost 2 bases, J lost 4 bases, and 4 bases stayed unmatched. The CDR3 DNA reads TGTGCCAGCAGTTTAAGAGGGACTAGCGGGAGTTACAATGAGCAGTTCTTC. It specifies CASSLRGTSGSYNEQFF.

The count of this clone is one. The chain is built from TRBV5-1 and TRBJ2-1, with D uncertain. Germline CDR1 reads SGHRS; CDR2 reads YFSETQ. The germline V and J ends were trimmed by 1 base and 0 bases, with 5 bases remaining between them. This CDR3 region has 14 residues. The CDR3: CASSLRGSYNEQFF. The DNA of the CDR3 is TGCGCCAGCAGCTTGCGCGGCTCCTACAATGAGCAGTTCTTC. Full variable domain (rest looked up from reference TRBV5-1 and TRBJ2-1): KAGVTQTPRYLIKTRGQQVTLSCSPISGHRSVSWYQQTPGQGLQFLFEYFSETQRNKGNFPGRFSGRQFSNSRSEMNVSTLELGDSALYLCASSLRGSYNEQFFGPGTRLTVL.

The chain joins TRBV5-1 to TRBJ2-7; D unclear. V lost 3 bases and J lost 6, with 13 bases in between. The CDR3 is 13 residues long. From germline, CDR1 is SGHRS and CDR2 YFSETQ. The CDR3 DNA sequence: TGCGCCAGCAGCTCCGATCCCGCTGGCGAGCAGTACTTC. Translation: CASSSDPAGEQYF.

The chain joins TRBV5-1 to TRBJ1-3; maybe TRBD1 (6 bases). This CDR3 spans 15 amino acids. Germline V CDR1 and CDR2: SGHRS, YFSETQ. The V end was cut by 2 bases, the J end by 1 base, with 10 bases between. The CDR3 region has the DNA TGCGCCAGCAGCTTCGGGGGCCTATCTGGAAACACCATATATTTT. Encoded protein: CASSFGGLSGNTIYF.